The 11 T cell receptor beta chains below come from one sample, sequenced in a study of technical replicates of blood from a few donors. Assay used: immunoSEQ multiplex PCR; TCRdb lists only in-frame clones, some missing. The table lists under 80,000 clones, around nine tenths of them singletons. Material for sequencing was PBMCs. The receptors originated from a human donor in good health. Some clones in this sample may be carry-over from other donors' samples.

The CDR3, as DNA: TGTGCCAGCAGCTTCCAGGGGGCGGGCACCGGGGAGCTGTTTTTT. This codes for CASSFQGAGTGELFF. This chain joins TRBV5-4 and TRBJ2-2; 8 bases align to TRBD1. The V gene end was trimmed by 2 bases and the J gene end by 4 bases; junction bases not matched to a gene: 4. Germline V gene sequence: CDR1 SGHNT, CDR2 YYREEE (reference sequence). This CDR3 region has 15 residues.

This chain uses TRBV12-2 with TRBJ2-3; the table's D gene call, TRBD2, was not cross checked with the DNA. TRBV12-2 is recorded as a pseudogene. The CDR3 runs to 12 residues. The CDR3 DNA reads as TGTGCAAGTCGCTTATCCTTAGATACGCAGTATTTT. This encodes CASRLSLDTQYF.

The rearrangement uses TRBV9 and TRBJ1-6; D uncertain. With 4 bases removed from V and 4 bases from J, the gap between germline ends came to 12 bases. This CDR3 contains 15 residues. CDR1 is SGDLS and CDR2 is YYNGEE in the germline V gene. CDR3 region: CASSPDGGYNSPLHF. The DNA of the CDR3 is TGTGCCAGCAGCCCCGATGGAGGATATAATTCACCCCTCCACTTT.

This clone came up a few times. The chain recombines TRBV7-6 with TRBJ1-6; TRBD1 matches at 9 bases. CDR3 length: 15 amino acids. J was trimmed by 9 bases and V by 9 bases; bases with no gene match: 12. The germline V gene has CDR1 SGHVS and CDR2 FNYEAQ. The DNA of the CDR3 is TGTGCCAGTTCGACAGGGGGTGAGGGCGGTTCACCCCTCCACTTT. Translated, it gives CASSTGGEGGSPLHF.

CDR3 nucleotide sequence: TGTGCCAGCAGTTACGTGCGGGGGGGGTATACGCAGTATTTT. Residues: CASSYVRGGYTQYF. V usage is TRBV6-5 and J usage is TRBJ2-3; 9 nucleotides align to TRBD2. V lost 2 bases to trimming and J lost 7 bases; unmatched junction nucleotides: 4. Germline assignment: CDR1 MNHEY and CDR2 SVGAGI. This CDR3 comprises 14 residues.

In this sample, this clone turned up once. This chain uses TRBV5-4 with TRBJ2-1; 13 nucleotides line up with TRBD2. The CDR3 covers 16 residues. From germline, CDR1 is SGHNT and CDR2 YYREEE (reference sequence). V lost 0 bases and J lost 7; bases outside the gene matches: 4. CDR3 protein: CASSLARTSGGNEQFF. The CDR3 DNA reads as TGTGCCAGCAGCTTGGCCCGGACTAGCGGGGGAAATGAGCAGTTCTTC. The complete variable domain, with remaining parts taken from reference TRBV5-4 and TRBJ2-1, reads ETGVTQSPTHLIKTRGQQVTLRCSSQSGHNTVSWYQQALGQGPQFIFQYYREEENGRGNFPPRFSGLQFPNYSSELNVNALELDDSALYLCASSLARTSGGNEQFFGPGTRLTVL.

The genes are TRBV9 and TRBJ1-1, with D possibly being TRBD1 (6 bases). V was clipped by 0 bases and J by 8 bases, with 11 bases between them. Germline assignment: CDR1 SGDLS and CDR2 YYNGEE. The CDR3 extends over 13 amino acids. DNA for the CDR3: TGTGCCAGCAGCGTAGAAGACAGGCAAGAAGCTTTCTTT. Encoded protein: CASSVEDRQEAFF.

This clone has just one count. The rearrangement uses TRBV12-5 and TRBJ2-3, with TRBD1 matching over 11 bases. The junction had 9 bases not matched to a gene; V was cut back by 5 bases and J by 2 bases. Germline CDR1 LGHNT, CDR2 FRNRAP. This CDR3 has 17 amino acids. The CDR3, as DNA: TGTGCTAGTGGTCACAACCTGGGACAGGGGGTCACAGATACGCAGTATTTT. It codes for CASGHNLGQGVTDTQYF.

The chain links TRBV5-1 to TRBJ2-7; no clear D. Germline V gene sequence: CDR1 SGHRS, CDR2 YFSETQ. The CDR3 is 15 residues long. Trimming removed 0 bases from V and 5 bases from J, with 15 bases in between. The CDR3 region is CASSLVGDPYDEQYF. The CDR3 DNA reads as TGCGCCAGCAGCTTGGTTGGAGACCCGTATGACGAGCAGTACTTC.

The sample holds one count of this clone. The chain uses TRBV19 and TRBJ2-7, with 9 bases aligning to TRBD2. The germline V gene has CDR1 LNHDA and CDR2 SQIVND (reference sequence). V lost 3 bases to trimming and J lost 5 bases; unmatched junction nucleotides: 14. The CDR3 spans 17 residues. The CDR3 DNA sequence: TGTGCCAGTAGTATCCCCACCCGGGCTAGCGGGAATAACGAGCAGTACTTC. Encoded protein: CASSIPTRASGNNEQYF.

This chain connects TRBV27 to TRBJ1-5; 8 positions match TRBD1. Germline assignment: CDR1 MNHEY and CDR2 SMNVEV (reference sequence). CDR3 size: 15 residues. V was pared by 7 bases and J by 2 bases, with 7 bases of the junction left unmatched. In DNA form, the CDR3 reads TGTGCCAGCAAGGAGATACAGGGGGGCAATCAGCCCCAGCATTTT. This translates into CASKEIQGGNQPQHF.